The 30 T cell receptor beta chains listed next were all sequenced from one sample in a study of T cells after posttransplantation cyclophosphamide. Generated by immunoSEQ multiplex PCR, the TCRdb table keeps only in-frame clones and is missing some. The top ten hold over 0.65% of the sample, which has 22,000 or so clones, roughly 70% seen once. Sequencing input: memory CD4+ T cells sorted from PBMCs. Receptors were obtained from a woman aged 60 to 75 in good health, CMV-negative, and a related stem cell transplant donor.

This sequence joins TRBV2 and TRBJ1-2, with 7 bases lining up with TRBD1. Unmatched junction bases numbered 2, after V lost 2 bases and J lost 5 bases. The CDR3 covers 13 residues. Germline CDR1 reads SNHLY; CDR2 reads FYNNEI. The CDR3 DNA reads TGTGCCAGCAGTGAAACAGGGGAGTATGGCTACACCTTC. Translation gives CASSETGEYGYTF.

The V gene is TRBV4-1, the J gene TRBJ2-5; 11 nucleotides match TRBD2. Trimming took 0 bases from V and 6 from J; bases not matched to a gene: 9. The CDR3 loop spans 17 amino acids. CDR1 is MGHRA, CDR2 YSYEKL, per germline. The CDR3 DNA reads TGCGCCAGCAGCCAAGATATCATAGCGGGGGGGCATAAGACCCAGTACTTC. Encoded protein: CASSQDIIAGGHKTQYF.

This clone was seen only a few times. V usage is TRBV6-1 and J usage is TRBJ1-2; 10 bases match TRBD1. With V trimmed by 2 bases and J by 5 bases, 5 bases remained unmatched. Per germline, CDR1 MNHNS and CDR2 SASEGT. This CDR3 spans 15 amino acids. The chain's CDR3 is CASSERDRGPYGYTF. The CDR3 bases are TGTGCCAGCAGTGAACGGGACAGGGGTCCTTATGGCTACACCTTC.

The V call is TRBV9, the J call TRBJ2-7, with 13 positions matching TRBD2. CDR1 is SGDLS and CDR2 is YYNGEE in the germline V gene. With 4 bases clipped from V and 4 bases from J, the junction kept 20 bases outside the gene matches. This CDR3 spans 20 amino acids. The CDR3: CASSPTPSELAGGRKYEQYF. Here the CDR3 DNA reads TGTGCCAGCAGCCCCACCCCTTCGGAACTAGCGGGGGGGAGGAAGTACGAGCAGTACTTC.

The chain combines TRBV28 with TRBJ2-7, with TRBD1 as a possible D gene (6 bases). This CDR3 has 14 residues. The ends were cut back, 5 bases at V and 2 bases at J, with 13 bases in the middle. Germline V gives CDR1 MDHEN, CDR2 SYDVKM. CDR3 bases: TGTGCCAGCAGTCTGACAGGCTTGACCTACGAGCAGTACTTC. Encoded protein: CASSLTGLTYEQYF.

V usage is TRBV18 and J usage is TRBJ1-3; weak D call: TRBD1 (5 bases). This CDR3 has 17 residues. Germline V gene sequence: CDR1 KGHSH, CDR2 LQKENI. V lost 2 bases and J lost 4, with 18 bases in between. In DNA form, the CDR3 reads TGTGCCAGCTCACCATCACCGACAGCATGGTTAGGAAACACCATATATTTT. This translates into CASSPSPTAWLGNTIYF.

The CDR3, as DNA: TGTGCCAGCAGCTTACACCGGGAGTCCTACAATGAGCAGTTCTTC. Protein sequence: CASSLHRESYNEQFF. The chain recombines TRBV7-2 with TRBJ2-1, with D tentatively TRBD2 (6 bases). The CDR3 extends over 15 amino acids. Trimming removed 2 bases from V and 1 base from J, with 9 bases in between. In germline, CDR1 is SGHTA, CDR2 FQGNSA.

In its sample, this clone was seen once. The V gene is TRBV7-8, the J gene TRBJ2-3; possible D gene TRBD2, 6 bases. Germline CDR1 reads SGHVS; CDR2 reads FQNEAQ. V lost 4 bases and J 6 bases, leaving 17 bases between the germline ends. This CDR3 comprises 15 residues. In DNA, the CDR3 is TGTGCCAGCAGCTCTCCGGGAACTAGCAAGGATACGCAGTATTTT. This translates into CASSSPGTSKDTQYF.

The chain uses TRBV6-1 and TRBJ1-2; 7 bases align to TRBD1. The V gene end was trimmed by 5 bases and the J gene end by 0 bases; junction bases not matched to a gene: 6. The CDR3 has 15 residues. CDR1 MNHNS and CDR2 SASEGT come from the germline V gene. CDR3 DNA: TGTGCCAGCAGTAAGACAGGGTACTCTAACTATGGCTACACCTTC. This codes for CASSKTGYSNYGYTF.

The rearrangement joins TRBV18 to TRBJ2-5; 9 nucleotides match TRBD1. V shed 6 bases and J 0 bases; nucleotides not matched to a gene: 8. This CDR3 is 16 amino acids long. Germline loops: CDR1 KGHSH, CDR2 LQKENI. The DNA for the CDR3 is TGTGCCAGCTCTTCCCTCTGGACAGGGGACCAAGAGACCCAGTACTTC. The encoded protein is CASSSLWTGDQETQYF.

The chain joins TRBV6-5 to TRBJ1-5; tentative D call: TRBD1 (6 bases). CDR1 MNHEY and CDR2 SVGAGI come from the germline V gene. Trimming stripped 6 bases from V and 2 bases from J, with 8 bases between. The CDR3 loop spans 13 amino acids. The CDR3 here is CASRRQGNQPQHF. CDR3 nucleotides: TGTGCCAGCAGGCGACAGGGCAATCAGCCCCAGCATTTT.

This clone was seen once. The gene calls are TRBV7-9 and TRBJ1-6; 10 bases are shared with TRBD1. V trimming: 4 bases; J trimming: 8 bases; junction bases outside the gene matches: 8. The CDR3 extends over 16 amino acids. CDR1 SEHNR and CDR2 FQNEAQ come from the germline V gene (reference sequence). CDR3 nucleotides: TGTGCCAGCAGCTGGGGGACAGGGGCTCCTTATTCACCCCTCCACTTT. Residues: CASSWGTGAPYSPLHF.

In its sample, this clone was seen a few times. CDR3 amino acids: CASSPRDSYTSYEQYF. In DNA form, the CDR3 reads TGTGCCAGCAGCCCCCGGGACAGCTATACTTCCTACGAGCAGTACTTC. The rearrangement links TRBV9 to TRBJ2-7; 7 nucleotides agree with TRBD1. Germline V gene data show CDR1 as SGDLS and CDR2 as YYNGEE. After removal of 4 bases from V and 1 base from J, the junction contained 11 bases not matched to a gene. This CDR3 has 16 amino acids.

V gene TRBV5-6 combines with J gene TRBJ2-5; 11 nucleotides agree with TRBD2. In germline, CDR1 is SGHDT, CDR2 YYEEEE. The CDR3 is made up of 15 amino acids. Trimming at V came to 4 bases and at J to 2 bases, leaving 4 bases not matched to a gene. This CDR3 reads CASSITSGGQETQYF. The CDR3 region has the DNA TGTGCCAGCAGCATTACTAGCGGGGGTCAAGAGACCCAGTACTTC. Drawing the rest from reference TRBV5-6 and TRBJ2-5, the complete variable domain is DAGVTQSPTHLIKTRGQQVTLRCSPKSGHDTVSWYQQALGQGPQFIFQYYEEEERQRGNFPDRFSGHQFPNYSSELNVNALLLGDSALYLCASSITSGGQETQYFGPGTRLLVL.

This chain links TRBV18 with TRBJ2-2; 7 bases are shared with TRBD2. The CDR3 consists of 13 residues. V gave up 6 bases and J gave up 6 bases; unmatched junction bases: 4. CDR1 and CDR2 from the germline V gene are KGHSH and LQKENI. The CDR3 is CASSGTKPGELFF. The CDR3 nucleotides are TGTGCCAGCTCCGGGACTAAACCCGGGGAGCTGTTTTTT.

The gene calls are TRBV28 and TRBJ2-7; possibly TRBD1 for D (6 bases). CDR3 length: 13 residues. V dropped 5 bases and J dropped 5 bases, with 13 bases sitting between them. Germline lookup yields CDR1 MDHEN and CDR2 SYDVKM. DNA for the CDR3: TGTGCCAGCAGTGGGATGAGGGGGAACGAGCAGTACTTC. Translation: CASSGMRGNEQYF.

V is TRBV27 and J is TRBJ1-2; D unclear. V lost 3 bases, J lost 8 bases, and 13 bases lay in between. The CDR3 consists of 13 residues. CDR1 is MNHEY and CDR2 is SMNVEV in the germline V gene (reference sequence). The CDR3 reads CASSLERAGGYTF. CDR3 DNA sequence: TGTGCCAGCAGTTTGGAGAGGGCTGGGGGCTACACCTTC.

The gene calls are TRBV10-3 and TRBJ1-1, with TRBD1 matching over 10 bases. The CDR3 is made up of 17 amino acids. V shed 7 bases, J shed 0 bases, and the junction held 11 bases outside the gene matches. Germline CDR1 is ENHRY and CDR2 is SYGVKD. The CDR3 loop is CAITKYLGQGMNTEAFF. The DNA of the CDR3 is TGTGCCATCACCAAATATTTGGGACAGGGGATGAACACTGAAGCTTTCTTT.

This clone has more than one count but fewer than ten. The chain links TRBV2 to TRBJ2-3; D not certain. From germline, CDR1 is SNHLY and CDR2 FYNNEI. The CDR3 is 13 amino acids. V lost 8 bases, J lost 1 base, and 10 bases lay in between. CDR3 loop: CASSGDGTDTQYF. The CDR3 DNA reads TGTGCCAGCTCAGGCGATGGCACAGATACGCAGTATTTT.

J is TRBJ1-3 and V is TRBV28; 9 nucleotides align to TRBD1. This CDR3 contains 16 residues. V shed 5 bases, J shed 4 bases, and the junction held 9 bases outside the gene matches. Germline V gene lookup returns CDR1 MDHEN and CDR2 SYDVKM. The CDR3 sequence: CASSVAGQGSGNTIYF. The DNA for the CDR3 is TGTGCCAGCAGTGTAGCGGGACAGGGATCCGGAAACACCATATATTTT.

This chain uses TRBV2 with TRBJ1-4; 7 bases align to TRBD1. Losses at the gene ends were 3 bases for V and 5 bases for J; bases not matched to a gene: 6. CDR1 and CDR2 from the germline V gene are SNHLY and FYNNEI. The CDR3 totals 15 residues. CDR3 in DNA: TGTGCCAGCAGTGAGAATGGCAGGGGGAATGAAAAACTGTTTTTT. The encoded protein is CASSENGRGNEKLFF.

The chain uses TRBV5-1 and TRBJ1-5; D is unclear. Germline V CDR1 and CDR2: SGHRS, YFSETQ. Trimming removed 1 base at V and 6 bases at J, with 14 bases between. The CDR3 runs to 15 residues. The CDR3 bases are TGCGCCAGCAGCTTGAACAGCCCGGAGGGTCAGCCCCAGCATTTT. Translated, it gives CASSLNSPEGQPQHF.

This clone was observed a few times. The J gene is TRBJ1-2, the V gene TRBV4-1; D gene uncertain. The CDR3 is 13 residues long. CDR1 and CDR2 from the germline V gene are MGHRA and YSYEKL. The V end lost 2 bases, the J end lost 4 bases, and 8 bases lay between the germline ends. DNA of the CDR3: TGCGCCAGCAGCCAATTGGGCTCCTATGGCTACACCTTC. It codes for CASSQLGSYGYTF.

This clone was found a few times. The chain uses TRBV2 and TRBJ2-7; D ambiguous. The ends were cut back, 6 bases at V and 3 bases at J, with 6 bases in the middle. Germline CDR1 SNHLY, CDR2 FYNNEI. The CDR3 contains 11 residues. The CDR3 here is CASSPYYEQYF. CDR3 nucleotides: TGTGCCAGCAGCCCCTACTACGAGCAGTACTTC.

The V gene is TRBV6-5, the J gene TRBJ1-2; D gene ambiguous. Trimming took off 8 bases at V and 0 bases at J, with 13 bases between the two ends. CDR1 is MNHEY and CDR2 is SVGAGI in the germline V gene. This CDR3 has 14 residues. DNA for the CDR3: TGTGCCAGCCGGTTGACTACTTCTAACTATGGCTACACCTTC. Its protein product is CASRLTTSNYGYTF.

The V and J genes are TRBV19 and TRBJ1-2, with TRBD1 matching over 7 bases. CDR3 length: 14 residues. The V segment lost 2 bases and the J segment 8 bases; nucleotides outside the gene matches: 8. Germline CDR1 reads LNHDA; CDR2 reads SQIVND (reference sequence). CDR3 nucleotide sequence: TGTGCCAGTAGTATACCCCGGGACAGTGGCGGCTACACCTTC. Protein sequence: CASSIPRDSGGYTF.

In nucleotides, the CDR3 is TGTGCCAGCAGCTTAACTGACAGGGGTGGCTACACCTTC. This gives the protein CASSLTDRGGYTF. The V call is TRBV7-2, the J call TRBJ1-2; 8 nucleotides align to TRBD1. V lost 2 bases to trimming and J lost 7 bases; unmatched junction nucleotides: 3. CDR3 length: 13 residues. Per the germline V gene, CDR1 is SGHTA and CDR2 is FQGNSA.

The chain links TRBV12-5 to TRBJ2-2; 8 bases fit TRBD1. V trimming: 4 bases; J trimming: 4 bases; junction bases outside the gene matches: 2. The CDR3 sequence is 14 residues long. Germline values: CDR1 LGHNT, CDR2 FRNRAP. CDR3 nucleotides: TGTGCTAGTGGTTCAGGGGGCATCACCGGGGAGCTGTTTTTT. Translating it yields CASGSGGITGELFF.

The sample holds one count of this clone. The chain has TRBV6-1 and TRBJ1-3; unclear D gene. V lost 3 bases, J lost 2 bases, and 14 bases lay in between. Per germline, CDR1 MNHNS and CDR2 SASEGT. This CDR3 is built from 16 residues. The CDR3: CASSEYGEYTGNTIYF. As DNA, the CDR3 is TGTGCCAGCAGTGAGTACGGGGAATATACTGGAAACACCATATATTTT.

This chain links TRBV2 with TRBJ1-5, with a weak D call TRBD1 (5 bases). The CDR3 totals 13 residues. CDR1 is SNHLY, CDR2 FYNNEI, per germline. V shed 4 bases and J shed 5 bases, with 9 bases lying between them. CDR3 residues: CASSVRGDQPQHF. CDR3 nucleotides: TGTGCCAGCAGTGTCCGGGGGGATCAGCCCCAGCATTTT.